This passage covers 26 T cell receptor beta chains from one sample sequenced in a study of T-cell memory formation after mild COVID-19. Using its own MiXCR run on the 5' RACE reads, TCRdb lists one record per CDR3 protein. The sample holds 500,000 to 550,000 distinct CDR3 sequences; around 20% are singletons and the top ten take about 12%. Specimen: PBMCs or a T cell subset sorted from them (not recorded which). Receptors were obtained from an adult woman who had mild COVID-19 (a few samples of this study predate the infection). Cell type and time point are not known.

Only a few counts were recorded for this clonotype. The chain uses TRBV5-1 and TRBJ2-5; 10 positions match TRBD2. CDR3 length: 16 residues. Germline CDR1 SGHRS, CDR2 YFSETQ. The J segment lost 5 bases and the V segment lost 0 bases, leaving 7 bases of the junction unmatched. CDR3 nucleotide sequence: TGCGCCAGCAGCTTGGCGGCTAGCGGGAGAGGGGAGACCCAGTACTTC. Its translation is CASSLAASGRGETQYF.

CDR3 DNA: TGTGCCAGCAGCCCGGGACAGGACTTCTCTGGAAACACCATATATTTT. The encoded protein is CASSPGQDFSGNTIYF. This rearrangement joins TRBV11-2 to TRBJ1-3; TRBD1 agrees at 8 bases. J lost 0 bases, V lost 5 bases, and 6 bases had no gene match. The CDR3 runs to 16 residues. In germline, CDR1 is SGHAT, CDR2 FQNNGV.

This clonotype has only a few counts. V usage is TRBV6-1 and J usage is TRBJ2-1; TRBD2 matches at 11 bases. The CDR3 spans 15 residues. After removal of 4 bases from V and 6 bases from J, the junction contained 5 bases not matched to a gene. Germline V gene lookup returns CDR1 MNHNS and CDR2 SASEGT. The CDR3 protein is CASSVSGGVANEQFF. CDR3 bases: TGTGCCAGCAGTGTTAGCGGGGGGGTTGCCAATGAGCAGTTCTTC.

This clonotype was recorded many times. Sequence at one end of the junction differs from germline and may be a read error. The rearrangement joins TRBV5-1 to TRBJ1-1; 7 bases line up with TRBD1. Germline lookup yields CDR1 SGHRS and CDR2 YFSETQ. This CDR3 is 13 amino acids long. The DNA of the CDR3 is TGTGCCAGCTCGCCTACAGGGGACACTGAAGCTTTCTTT. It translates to CASSPTGDTEAFF. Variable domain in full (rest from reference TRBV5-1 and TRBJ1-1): KAGVTQTPRYLIKTRGQQVTLSCSPISGHRSVSWYQQTPGQGLQFLFEYFSETQRNKGNFPGRFSGRQFSNSRSEMNVSTLELGDSALYLCASSPTGDTEAFFGQGTRLTVV.

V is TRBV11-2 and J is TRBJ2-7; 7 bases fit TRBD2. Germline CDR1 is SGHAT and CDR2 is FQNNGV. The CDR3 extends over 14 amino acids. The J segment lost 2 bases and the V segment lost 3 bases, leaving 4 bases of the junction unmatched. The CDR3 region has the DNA TGTGCCAGCAGCTTGCGGGGGAAGACCTACGAGCAGTACTTC. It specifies CASSLRGKTYEQYF.

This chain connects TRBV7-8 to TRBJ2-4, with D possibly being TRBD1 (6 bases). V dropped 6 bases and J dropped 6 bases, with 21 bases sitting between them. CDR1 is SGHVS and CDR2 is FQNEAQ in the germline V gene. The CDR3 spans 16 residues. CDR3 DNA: TGTGCCAGCAGTTCCACGAGGGGGAGTTATGGAAACATTCAGTACTTC. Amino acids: CASSSTRGSYGNIQYF.

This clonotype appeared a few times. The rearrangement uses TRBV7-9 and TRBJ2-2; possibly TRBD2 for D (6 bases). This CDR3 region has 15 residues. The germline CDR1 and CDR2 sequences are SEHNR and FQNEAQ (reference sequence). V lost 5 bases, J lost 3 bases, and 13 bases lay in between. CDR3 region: CASSAREADTGELFF. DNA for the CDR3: TGTGCCAGCAGCGCCAGGGAGGCGGACACCGGGGAGCTGTTTTTT.

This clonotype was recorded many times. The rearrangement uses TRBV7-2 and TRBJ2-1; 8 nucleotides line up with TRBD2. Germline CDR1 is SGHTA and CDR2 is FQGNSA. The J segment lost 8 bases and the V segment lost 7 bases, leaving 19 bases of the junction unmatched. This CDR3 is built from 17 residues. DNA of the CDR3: TGTGCCAGCACCCCCTCGGTTCGCGGGGGGCCCGCCCATGAGCAGTTCTTC. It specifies CASTPSVRGGPAHEQFF.

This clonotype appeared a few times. The CDR3 DNA is TGCGCCAGCAGCCCGTCACTAGCGAACGAGCAGTACTTC. Residues: CASSPSLANEQYF. The chain couples TRBV5-1 to TRBJ2-7; TRBD2 matches at 7 bases. Unmatched junction bases numbered 6, after V lost 4 bases and J lost 5 bases. The CDR3 totals 13 residues. CDR1 is SGHRS, CDR2 YFSETQ, per germline.

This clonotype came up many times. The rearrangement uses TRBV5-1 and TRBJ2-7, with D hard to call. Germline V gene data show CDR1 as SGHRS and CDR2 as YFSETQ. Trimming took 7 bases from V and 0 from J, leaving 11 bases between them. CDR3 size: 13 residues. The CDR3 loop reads CASGRGSSYEQYF. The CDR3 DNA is TGCGCCAGCGGGCGAGGAAGCTCCTACGAGCAGTACTTC. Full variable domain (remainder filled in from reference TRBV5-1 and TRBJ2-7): KAGVTQTPRYLIKTRGQQVTLSCSPISGHRSVSWYQQTPGQGLQFLFEYFSETQRNKGNFPGRFSGRQFSNSRSEMNVSTLELGDSALYLCASGRGSSYEQYFGPGTRLTVT.

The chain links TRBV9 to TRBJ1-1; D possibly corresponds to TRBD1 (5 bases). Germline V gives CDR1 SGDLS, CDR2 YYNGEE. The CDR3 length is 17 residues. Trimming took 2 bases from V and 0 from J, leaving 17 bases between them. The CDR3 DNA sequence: TGTGCCAGCAGCGTGAGAGGGGCCGAGGGTATGAACACTGAAGCTTTCTTT. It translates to CASSVRGAEGMNTEAFF.

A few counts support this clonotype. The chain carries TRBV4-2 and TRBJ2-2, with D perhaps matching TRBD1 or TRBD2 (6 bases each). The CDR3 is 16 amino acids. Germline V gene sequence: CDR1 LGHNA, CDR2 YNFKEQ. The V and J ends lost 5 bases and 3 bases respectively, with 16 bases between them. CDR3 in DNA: TGTGCCAGCAGCTTCTCAGGGGAGGCCGACACCGGGGAGCTGTTTTTT. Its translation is CASSFSGEADTGELFF.

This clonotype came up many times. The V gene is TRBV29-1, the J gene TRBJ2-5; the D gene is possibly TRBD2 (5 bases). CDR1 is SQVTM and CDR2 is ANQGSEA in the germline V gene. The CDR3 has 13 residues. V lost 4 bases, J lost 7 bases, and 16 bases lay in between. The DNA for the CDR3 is TGCAGCGTTGGTGGCGGGTCTCTTGGGACCCAGTACTTC. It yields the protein CSVGGGSLGTQYF.

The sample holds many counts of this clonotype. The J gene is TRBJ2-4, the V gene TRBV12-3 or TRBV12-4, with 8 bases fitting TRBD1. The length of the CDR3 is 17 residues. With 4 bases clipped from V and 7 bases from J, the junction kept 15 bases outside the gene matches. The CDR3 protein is CASSSLPRDRLRNIQYF. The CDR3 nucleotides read TGTGCCAGCAGTTCCCTTCCTCGGGACAGGTTACGGAACATTCAGTACTTC.

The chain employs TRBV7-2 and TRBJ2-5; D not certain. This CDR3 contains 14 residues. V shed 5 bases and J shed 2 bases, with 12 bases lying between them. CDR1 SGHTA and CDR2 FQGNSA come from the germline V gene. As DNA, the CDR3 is TGTGCCAGCAGCCCCGTGACCGAACAAGAGACCCAGTACTTC. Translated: CASSPVTEQETQYF. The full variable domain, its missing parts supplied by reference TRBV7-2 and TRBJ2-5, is GAGVSQSPSNKVTEKGKDVELRCDPISGHTALYWYRQSLGQGLEFLIYFQGNSAPDKSGLPSDRFSAERTGGSVSTLTIQRTQQEDSAVYLCASSPVTEQETQYFGPGTRLLVL.

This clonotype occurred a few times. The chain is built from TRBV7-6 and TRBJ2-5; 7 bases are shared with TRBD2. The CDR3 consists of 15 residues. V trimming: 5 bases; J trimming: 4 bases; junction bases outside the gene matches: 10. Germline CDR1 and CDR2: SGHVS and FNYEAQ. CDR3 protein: CASSETSLTLETQYF. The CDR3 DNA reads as TGTGCCAGCAGCGAGACTAGCCTGACCTTAGAGACCCAGTACTTC.

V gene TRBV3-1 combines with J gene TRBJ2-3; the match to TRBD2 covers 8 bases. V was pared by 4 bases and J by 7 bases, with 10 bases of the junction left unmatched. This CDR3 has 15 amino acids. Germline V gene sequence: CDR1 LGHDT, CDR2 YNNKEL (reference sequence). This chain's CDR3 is CASSPAVGRAHTQYF. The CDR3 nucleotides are TGTGCCAGCAGCCCGGCCGTCGGGAGGGCGCATACGCAGTATTTT.

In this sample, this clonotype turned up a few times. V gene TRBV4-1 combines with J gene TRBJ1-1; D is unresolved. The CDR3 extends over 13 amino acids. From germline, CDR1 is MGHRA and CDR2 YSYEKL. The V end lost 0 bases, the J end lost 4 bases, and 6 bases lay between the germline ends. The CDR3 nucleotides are TGCGCCAGCAGCCAAGAAAGGATCACTGAAGCTTTCTTT. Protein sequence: CASSQERITEAFF.

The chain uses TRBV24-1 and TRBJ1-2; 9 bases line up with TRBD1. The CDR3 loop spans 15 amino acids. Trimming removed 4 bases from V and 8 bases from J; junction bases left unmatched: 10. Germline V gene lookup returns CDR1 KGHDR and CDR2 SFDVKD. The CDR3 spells CATSDQDRGPGGYTF. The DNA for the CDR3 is TGTGCCACCAGTGACCAGGACAGGGGCCCGGGAGGCTACACCTTC.

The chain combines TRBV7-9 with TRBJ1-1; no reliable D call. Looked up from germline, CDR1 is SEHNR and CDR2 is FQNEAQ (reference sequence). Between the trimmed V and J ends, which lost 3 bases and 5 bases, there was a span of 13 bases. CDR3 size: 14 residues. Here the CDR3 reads CASSFAGPRTEAFF. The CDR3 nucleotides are TGTGCCAGCAGCTTTGCGGGTCCGAGGACTGAAGCTTTCTTT.

CDR3 amino acids: CASSFRPGQTNTEAFF. The CDR3 region has the DNA TGTGCCAGCAGTTTCCGCCCCGGACAGACGAACACTGAAGCTTTCTTT. The rearrangement links TRBV12-3 or TRBV12-4 to TRBJ1-1, with TRBD1 as a possible D gene (6 bases). Between the trimmed V and J ends, which lost 3 bases and 1 base, there was a span of 15 bases. The CDR3 sequence is 16 residues long.

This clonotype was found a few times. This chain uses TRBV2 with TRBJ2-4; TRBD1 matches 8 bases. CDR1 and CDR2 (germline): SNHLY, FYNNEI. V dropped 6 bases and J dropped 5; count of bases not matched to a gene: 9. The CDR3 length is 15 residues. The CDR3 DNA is TGTGCCAGCAGCGGAGGACAGGGCTTCGAAAACATTCAGTACTTC. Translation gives CASSGGQGFENIQYF.

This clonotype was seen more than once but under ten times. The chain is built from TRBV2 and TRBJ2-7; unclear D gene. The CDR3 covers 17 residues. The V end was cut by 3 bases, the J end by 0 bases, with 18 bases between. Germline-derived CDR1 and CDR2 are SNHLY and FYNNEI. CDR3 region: CASSDYGRQTSSYEQYF. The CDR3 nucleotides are TGTGCCAGCAGTGATTACGGCAGGCAGACGAGCTCCTACGAGCAGTACTTC.

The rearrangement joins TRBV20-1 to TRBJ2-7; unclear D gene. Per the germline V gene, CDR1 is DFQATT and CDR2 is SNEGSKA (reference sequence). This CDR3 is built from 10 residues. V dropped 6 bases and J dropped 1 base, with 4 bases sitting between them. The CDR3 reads CSASSYEQYF. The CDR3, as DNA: TGCAGTGCCAGTTCCTACGAGCAGTACTTC.

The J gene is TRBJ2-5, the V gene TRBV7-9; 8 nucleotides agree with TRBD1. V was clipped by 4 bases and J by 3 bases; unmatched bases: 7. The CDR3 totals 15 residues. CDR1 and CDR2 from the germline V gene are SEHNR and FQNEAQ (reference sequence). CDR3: CASSYDRGGEETQYF. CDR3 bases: TGTGCCAGCAGCTACGACAGGGGAGGTGAAGAGACCCAGTACTTC.

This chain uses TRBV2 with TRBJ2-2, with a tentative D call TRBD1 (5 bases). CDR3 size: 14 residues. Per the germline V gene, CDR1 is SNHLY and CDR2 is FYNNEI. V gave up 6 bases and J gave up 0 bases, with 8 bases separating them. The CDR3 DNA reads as TGTGCCAGCAGGTGGACACCGAACACCGGGGAGCTGTTTTTT. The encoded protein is CASRWTPNTGELFF.